This TCR beta chain was documented in a study of blood T cell repertoires in COVID-19. The repertoire was sequenced with immunoSEQ multiplex PCR; TCRdb's copy has only in-frame clones and lacks some. The sample shows approximately 250,000 clones, more than 80% of them seen only once. The junction had 4 bases not matched to a gene; V was cut back by 4 bases and J by 4 bases. This CDR3 is built from 14 residues. Germline CDR1 SGHVS, CDR2 FQNEAQ. The chain uses TRBV7-8 and TRBJ2-7, with 10 positions matching TRBD1. The sample comprised peripheral blood. The origin of this receptor is a man in his thirties or forties who had recovered from COVID-19. As DNA, the CDR3 is TGTGCCAGCAGCTGGGGACAGGGGTCTTACGAGCAGTACTTC. It is translated as CASSWGQGSYEQYF.